The source of this T cell receptor (beta chain) is a study of shared clonotypes between healthy human individuals. Study results and limitations: Enrolling few donors narrowed the genetic and exposure-history diversity that was represented. An anticipated effect of sequencing depth on clonotype sharing among donors was recognized.

This clone was seen many times. Its target is not known. TCRdb's table, derived via immunoSEQ multiplex PCR, lists solely in-frame clones and lacks some. The sample consists of 230,000 or so clones, about 65% of them appearing once. The length of the CDR3 is 14 residues. The germline V and J ends were trimmed by 7 bases and 5 bases, with 17 bases remaining between them. From germline, CDR1 is SNHLY and CDR2 FYNNEI. The TCR comes from a young man in good health. V usage is TRBV2 and J usage is TRBJ2-5; D gene ambiguous. The specimen sequenced was memory CD4+ T cells sorted from blood. Regarding subset: CD45RA-negative fraction. CDR3 amino acids: CASKRSPLGETQYF. The CDR3 coding sequence is TGTGCCAGCAAGAGGTCTCCTCTCGGGGAGACCCAGTACTTC.